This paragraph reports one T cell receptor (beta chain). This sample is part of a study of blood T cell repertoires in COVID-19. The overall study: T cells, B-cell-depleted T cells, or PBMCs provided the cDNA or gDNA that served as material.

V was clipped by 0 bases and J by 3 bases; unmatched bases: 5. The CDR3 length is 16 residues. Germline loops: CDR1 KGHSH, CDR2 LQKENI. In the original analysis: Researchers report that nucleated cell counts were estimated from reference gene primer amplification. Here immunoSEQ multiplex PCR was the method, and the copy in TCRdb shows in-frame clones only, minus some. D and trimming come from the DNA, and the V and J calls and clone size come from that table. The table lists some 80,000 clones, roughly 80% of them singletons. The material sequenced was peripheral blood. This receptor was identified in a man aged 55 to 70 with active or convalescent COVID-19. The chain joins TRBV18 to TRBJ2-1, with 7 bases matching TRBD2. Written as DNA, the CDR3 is TGTGCCAGCTCACCACCGGGGGGGTCGTTCTACAATGAGCAGTTCTTC. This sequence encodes CASSPPGGSFYNEQFF.